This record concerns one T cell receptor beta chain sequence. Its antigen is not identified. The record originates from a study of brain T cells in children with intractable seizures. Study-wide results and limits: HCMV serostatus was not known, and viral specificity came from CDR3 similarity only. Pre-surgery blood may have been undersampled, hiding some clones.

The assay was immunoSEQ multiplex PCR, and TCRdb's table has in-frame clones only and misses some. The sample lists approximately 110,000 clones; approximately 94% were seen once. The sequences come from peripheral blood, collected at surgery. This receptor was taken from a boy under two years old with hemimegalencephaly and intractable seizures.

The CDR3 reads CASSPWGSTGELFF. CDR3 bases: TGTGCCAGCAGTCCATGGGGCAGCACCGGGGAGCTGTTTTTT. The gene calls are TRBV6-5 and TRBJ2-2; tentatively, D is TRBD1 (5 bases). The CDR3 loop spans 14 amino acids. The V gene lost 5 bases and the J gene lost 4 bases, with 11 bases spanning the gap. CDR1 MNHEY and CDR2 SVGAGI come from the germline V gene.